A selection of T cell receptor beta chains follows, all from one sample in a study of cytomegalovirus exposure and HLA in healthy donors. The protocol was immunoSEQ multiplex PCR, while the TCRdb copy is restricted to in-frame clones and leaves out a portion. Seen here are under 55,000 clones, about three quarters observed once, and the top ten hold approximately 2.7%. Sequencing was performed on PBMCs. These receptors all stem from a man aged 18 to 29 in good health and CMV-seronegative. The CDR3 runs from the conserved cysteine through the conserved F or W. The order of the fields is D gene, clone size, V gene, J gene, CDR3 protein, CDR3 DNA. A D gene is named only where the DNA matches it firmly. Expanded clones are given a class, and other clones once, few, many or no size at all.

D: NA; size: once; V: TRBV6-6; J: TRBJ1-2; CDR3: CAIRRAGQGGTYGYTF; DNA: TGTGCCATCAGAAGGGCGGGTCAGGGAGGAACCTATGGCTACACCTTC
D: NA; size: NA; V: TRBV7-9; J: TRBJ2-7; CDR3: CASSSFQGGTYEQYF; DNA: TGTGCCAGCAGCTCCTTTCAAGGCGGAACCTACGAGCAGTACTTC
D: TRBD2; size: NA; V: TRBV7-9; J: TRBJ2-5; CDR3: CASSIAGDRETQYF; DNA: TGTGCCAGCAGCATAGCGGGAGATCGGGAGACCCAGTACTTC
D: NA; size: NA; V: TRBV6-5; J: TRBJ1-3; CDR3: CASSSTGISGNTIYF; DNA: TGTGCCAGCAGTTCAACAGGCATCTCTGGAAACACCATATATTTT
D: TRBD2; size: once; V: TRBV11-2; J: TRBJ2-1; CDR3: CASSLLAGVPPNEQFF; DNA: TGTGCCAGCAGCCTACTAGCGGGAGTTCCCCCCAATGAGCAGTTCTTC
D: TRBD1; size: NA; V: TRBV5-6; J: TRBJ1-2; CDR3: CASSLEGDRATYGYTF; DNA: TGTGCCAGCAGCTTGGAAGGGGACAGGGCCACCTATGGCTACACCTTC
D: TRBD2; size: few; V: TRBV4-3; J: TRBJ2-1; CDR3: CASSHILAGTNNEQFF; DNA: TGCGCCAGCAGCCACATACTAGCGGGCACTAACAATGAGCAGTTCTTC
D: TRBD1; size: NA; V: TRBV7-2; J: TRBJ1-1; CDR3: CASSPQGYEAFF; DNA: TGTGCCAGCAGCCCACAGGGGTATGAAGCTTTCTTT
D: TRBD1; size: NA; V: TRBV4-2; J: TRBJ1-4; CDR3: CASSHPDRANEKLFF; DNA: TGTGCCAGCAGCCACCCGGACAGGGCTAATGAAAAACTGTTTTTT
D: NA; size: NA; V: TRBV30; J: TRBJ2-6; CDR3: CAWTKGGPGANVLTF; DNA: TGTGCCTGGACCAAAGGGGGACCAGGGGCCAACGTCCTGACTTTC
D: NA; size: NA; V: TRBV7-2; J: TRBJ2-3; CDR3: CASSLYIPDTQYF; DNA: TGTGCCAGCAGCTTATATATCCCAGATACGCAGTATTTT
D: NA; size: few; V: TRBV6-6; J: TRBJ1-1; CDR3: CASSYGGGWGYTEAFF; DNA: TGTGCCAGCAGTTACGGTGGAGGTTGGGGATACACTGAAGCTTTCTTT
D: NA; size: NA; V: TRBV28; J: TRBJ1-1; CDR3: CASSLFEQEAFF; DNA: TGTGCCAGCAGTTTATTTGAACAGGAAGCTTTCTTT
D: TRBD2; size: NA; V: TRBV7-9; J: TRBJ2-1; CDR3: CASSLTGGVSDEQFF; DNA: TGTGCCAGCAGCCTGACGGGGGGAGTGTCCGATGAGCAGTTCTTC
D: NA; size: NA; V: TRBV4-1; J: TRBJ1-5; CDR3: CASSLIQREQPQHF; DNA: TGCGCCAGCAGCCTTATCCAACGGGAGCAGCCCCAGCATTTT
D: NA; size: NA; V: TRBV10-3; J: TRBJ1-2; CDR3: CAIMSTNYGYTF; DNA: TGTGCCATCATGAGCACCAACTATGGCTACACCTTC
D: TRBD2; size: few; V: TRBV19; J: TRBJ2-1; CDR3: CASSMAGGYNEQFF; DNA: TGTGCCAGTAGTATGGCGGGAGGATACAATGAGCAGTTCTTC
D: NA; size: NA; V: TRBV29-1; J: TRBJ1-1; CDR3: CRVREGTNTEAFF; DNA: TGCAGGGTCCGGGAGGGCACGAACACTGAAGCTTTCTTT
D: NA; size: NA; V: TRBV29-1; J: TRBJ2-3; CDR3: CSVDPTSTDTQYF; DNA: TGCAGCGTTGACCCCACTAGCACAGATACGCAGTATTTT
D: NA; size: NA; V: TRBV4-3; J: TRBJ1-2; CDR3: CASSQDWQGGYGYTF; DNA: TGCGCCAGCAGCCAAGATTGGCAGGGCGGCTATGGCTACACCTTC
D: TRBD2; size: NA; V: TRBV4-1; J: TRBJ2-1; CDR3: CASSQDASGDNEQFF; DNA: TGCGCCAGCAGCCAAGATGCTAGCGGCGACAATGAGCAGTTCTTC
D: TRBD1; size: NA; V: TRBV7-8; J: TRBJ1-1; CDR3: CASSPFQGANTEAFF; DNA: TGTGCCAGCAGCCCATTTCAGGGGGCTAACACTGAAGCTTTCTTT
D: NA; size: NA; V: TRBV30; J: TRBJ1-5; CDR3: CAWRRGGRGNQPQHF; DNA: TGTGCCTGGAGGAGGGGGGGCAGGGGCAATCAGCCCCAGCATTTT
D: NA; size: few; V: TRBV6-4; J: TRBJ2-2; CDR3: CASRVGQGTGELFF; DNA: TGTGCCAGCAGAGTCGGCCAGGGGACCGGGGAGCTGTTTTTT
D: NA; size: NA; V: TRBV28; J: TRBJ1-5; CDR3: CASGTPGTGNQPQHF; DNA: TGTGCCAGCGGCACCCCAGGAACAGGGAACCAGCCCCAGCATTTT